This T cell receptor beta chain was obtained from a study of T cell responses to AZD1222 COVID-19 vaccine. Regarding the study as a whole: Rises in breadth and depth of Spike-specific TCRs came after two AZD1222 doses.

Here immunoSEQ multiplex PCR was the method, and the copy in TCRdb shows in-frame clones only, minus some. The table records more than 120,000 clones, approximately 89% of them present only once. CDR3 length: 15 residues. Trimming removed 3 bases from V and 5 bases from J, with 17 bases in between. The germline V gene encodes CDR1 DFQATT and CDR2 SNEGSKA (reference sequence). Details on this clone: Its target is not known.

The sample consisted of peripheral blood, taken 28 days after the second AZD1222 dose. This TCR was sampled from an adult who received the AZD1222 COVID-19 vaccine. The chain uses TRBV20-1 and TRBJ2-1; D is unresolved. As DNA, the CDR3 is TGCAGTGCTAGTGGTGGGCGACCCACTAACAATGAGCAGTTCTTC. This encodes CSASGGRPTNNEQFF.